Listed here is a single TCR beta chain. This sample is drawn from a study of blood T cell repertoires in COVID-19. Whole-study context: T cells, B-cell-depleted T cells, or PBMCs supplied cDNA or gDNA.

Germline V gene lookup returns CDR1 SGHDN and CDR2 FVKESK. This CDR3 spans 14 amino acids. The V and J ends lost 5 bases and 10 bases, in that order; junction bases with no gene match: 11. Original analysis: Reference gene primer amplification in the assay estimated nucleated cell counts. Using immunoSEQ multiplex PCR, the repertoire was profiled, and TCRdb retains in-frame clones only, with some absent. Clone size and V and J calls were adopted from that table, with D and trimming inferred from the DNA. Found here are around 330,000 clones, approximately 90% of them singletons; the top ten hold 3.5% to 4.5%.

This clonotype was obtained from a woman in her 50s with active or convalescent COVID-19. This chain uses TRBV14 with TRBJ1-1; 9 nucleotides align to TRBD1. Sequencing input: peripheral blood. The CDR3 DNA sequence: TGTGCCAGCAGCGACAACCGGGACAGGGTTCGAGCTTTCTTT. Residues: CASSDNRDRVRAFF.